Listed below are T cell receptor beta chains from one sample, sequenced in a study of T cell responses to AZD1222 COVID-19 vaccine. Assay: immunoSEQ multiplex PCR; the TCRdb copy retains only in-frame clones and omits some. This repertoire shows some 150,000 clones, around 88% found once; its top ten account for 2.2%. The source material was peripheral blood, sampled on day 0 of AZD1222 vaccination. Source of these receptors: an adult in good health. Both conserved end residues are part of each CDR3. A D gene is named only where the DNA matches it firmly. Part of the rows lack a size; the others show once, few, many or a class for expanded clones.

CDR3 DNA: TGCAGCGTCGCCCTCGCAGATACGCAGTATTTT; CDR3 protein: CSVALADTQYF; J gene: TRBJ2-3; D gene: -; clone size: -; V gene: TRBV29-1
CDR3 DNA: TGTGCCAGTACACGGCAGGGAGTGGCAGATACGCAGTATTTT; CDR3 protein: CASTRQGVADTQYF; J gene: TRBJ2-3; D gene: -; clone size: -; V gene: TRBV19
CDR3 DNA: TGCGCCAGCAGCTTACAAGCGCCTAGCACAGATACGCAGTATTTT; CDR3 protein: CASSLQAPSTDTQYF; J gene: TRBJ2-3; D gene: -; clone size: -; V gene: TRBV5-1
CDR3 DNA: TGTGCCACACTAAGGGGACAGGGGACCGGGGAGCTGTTTTTT; CDR3 protein: CATLRGQGTGELFF; J gene: TRBJ2-2; D gene: TRBD1; clone size: -; V gene: TRBV10-3
CDR3 DNA: TGTGCCAGCAGCTTAGGGGGAGCAAGGGGCTACACCTTC; CDR3 protein: CASSLGGARGYTF; J gene: TRBJ1-2; D gene: -; clone size: -; V gene: TRBV7-2
CDR3 DNA: TGTGCCAGCAGTGAAGCTCGGGATCAGCCCCAGCATTTT; CDR3 protein: CASSEARDQPQHF; J gene: TRBJ1-5; D gene: -; clone size: -; V gene: TRBV6-1
CDR3 DNA: TGTGCCAGCAGCTCCTCCTTAAGGAACACTGAAGCTTTCTTT; CDR3 protein: CASSSSLRNTEAFF; J gene: TRBJ1-1; D gene: -; clone size: -; V gene: TRBV9
CDR3 DNA: TGTGCCAGCAGCTTAAGTCCAGGGGCCGGGGAGCTGTTTTTT; CDR3 protein: CASSLSPGAGELFF; J gene: TRBJ2-2; D gene: -; clone size: -; V gene: TRBV7-3
CDR3 DNA: TGTGCCAGCAGCACAGAACTAGCTCATGCAGATACGCAGTATTTT; CDR3 protein: CASSTELAHADTQYF; J gene: TRBJ2-3; D gene: -; clone size: once; V gene: TRBV7-2
CDR3 DNA: TGTGCTAGTGGTTTGAATACGGGGAACACTGAAGCTTTCTTT; CDR3 protein: CASGLNTGNTEAFF; J gene: TRBJ1-1; D gene: -; clone size: -; V gene: TRBV12-5
CDR3 DNA: TGTGCCAGCAGTGACGGCGCGCCAGCGGTGGGGACCCAGTACTTC; CDR3 protein: CASSDGAPAVGTQYF; J gene: TRBJ2-5; D gene: -; clone size: -; V gene: TRBV2
CDR3 DNA: TGTGCCAGCAGTGAAAGGTCAGTAATGAACACTGAAGCTTTCTTT; CDR3 protein: CASSERSVMNTEAFF; J gene: TRBJ1-1; D gene: -; clone size: few; V gene: TRBV2
CDR3 DNA: TGTGCCTGGAGTTGGGCAGCGAACACTGAAGCTTTCTTT; CDR3 protein: CAWSWAANTEAFF; J gene: TRBJ1-1; D gene: -; clone size: -; V gene: TRBV30
CDR3 DNA: TGTGCCAGCAGCTTAACAGGGCTAAACGGTTCACCCCTCCACTTT; CDR3 protein: CASSLTGLNGSPLHF; J gene: TRBJ1-6; D gene: -; clone size: -; V gene: TRBV11-2
CDR3 DNA: TGTGCCAGCAGTTACTCGAGAGGGATCGGCACTGAAGCTTTCTTT; CDR3 protein: CASSYSRGIGTEAFF; J gene: TRBJ1-1; D gene: -; clone size: -; V gene: TRBV6-5
CDR3 DNA: TGTGCCAGCAGCCTAAGGACAGGCGAGCAGTACTTC; CDR3 protein: CASSLRTGEQYF; J gene: TRBJ2-7; D gene: TRBD1; clone size: -; V gene: TRBV7-2
CDR3 DNA: TGTGCCAGCAGCTTGACGGGACAAACTAACTATGGCTACACCTTC; CDR3 protein: CASSLTGQTNYGYTF; J gene: TRBJ1-2; D gene: -; clone size: -; V gene: TRBV11-3
CDR3 DNA: TGTGCCAGCAGTGAAACCGCGCGGGGCTACACCTTC; CDR3 protein: CASSETARGYTF; J gene: TRBJ1-2; D gene: -; clone size: -; V gene: TRBV6-1
CDR3 DNA: TGCAGTGCTAGTTCCCTAGCGGGAGTAGGCGAGCAGTACTTC; CDR3 protein: CSASSLAGVGEQYF; J gene: TRBJ2-7; D gene: TRBD2; clone size: -; V gene: TRBV20-1
CDR3 DNA: TGTGCCAGCAGTATGGGGGGACCGAACACTGAAGCTTTCTTT; CDR3 protein: CASSMGGPNTEAFF; J gene: TRBJ1-1; D gene: -; clone size: -; V gene: TRBV6-5
CDR3 DNA: TGCGCCAGCAGTGGCGGGAGGGGTCCTGTAAACTATGGCTACACCTTC; CDR3 protein: CASSGGRGPVNYGYTF; J gene: TRBJ1-2; D gene: -; clone size: once; V gene: TRBV10-1
CDR3 DNA: TGTGCCAGCAGTCGTGACAGCGTGGGGGATAATTCACCCCTCCACTTT; CDR3 protein: CASSRDSVGDNSPLHF; J gene: TRBJ1-6; D gene: -; clone size: -; V gene: TRBV9
CDR3 DNA: TGTGCCAGCAGCTTAAAAGGGGTAAGCTCCTACGAGCAGTACTTC; CDR3 protein: CASSLKGVSSYEQYF; J gene: TRBJ2-7; D gene: -; clone size: -; V gene: TRBV11-3
CDR3 DNA: TGCGCCAGCAGCTCCTCTACCGGGAACCCTGAAGCTTTCTTT; CDR3 protein: CASSSSTGNPEAFF; J gene: TRBJ1-1; D gene: -; clone size: -; V gene: TRBV5-1
CDR3 DNA: TGTGCCAGCAGTGCCGGAGATACGCAGTATTTT; CDR3 protein: CASSAGDTQYF; J gene: TRBJ2-3; D gene: -; clone size: once; V gene: TRBV5-4
CDR3 DNA: TGTGCCTCCAGCCAAGGCCCCAAGAATCTCCACTTT; CDR3 protein: CASSQGPKNLHF; J gene: TRBJ1-6; D gene: -; clone size: -; V gene: TRBV6-5